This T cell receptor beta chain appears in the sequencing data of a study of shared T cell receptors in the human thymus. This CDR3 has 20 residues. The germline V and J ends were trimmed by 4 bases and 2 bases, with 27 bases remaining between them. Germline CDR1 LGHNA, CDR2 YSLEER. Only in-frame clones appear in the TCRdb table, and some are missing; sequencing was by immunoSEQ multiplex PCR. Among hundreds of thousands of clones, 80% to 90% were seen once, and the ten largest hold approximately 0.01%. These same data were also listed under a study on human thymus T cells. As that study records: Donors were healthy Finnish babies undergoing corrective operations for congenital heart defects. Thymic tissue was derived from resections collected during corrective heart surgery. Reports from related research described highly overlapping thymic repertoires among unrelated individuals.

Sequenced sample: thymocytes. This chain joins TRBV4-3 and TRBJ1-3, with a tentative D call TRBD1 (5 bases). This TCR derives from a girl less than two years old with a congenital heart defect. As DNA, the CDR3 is TGCGCCAGCAGCCGCCGCAGCCGGAGATTGACAGTAGAAGCTGGAAACACCATATATTTT. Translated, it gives CASSRRSRRLTVEAGNTIYF.